A selection of T cell receptor beta chains follows, all from one sample in a study of T cell repertoires in cytomegalovirus infection. TCRdb re-called the reads through MiXCR, storing one row per CDR3 protein. The sample has 740,000 or so distinct CDR3 sequences, less than 40% seen once. The sequenced sample was PBMCs. All receptors come from a human donor in good health (CMV status not recorded). Some clones in this sample may be carry-over from other donors' samples. Each CDR3 is given with its conserved first and last residue. D genes are given only for firm matches.

length	J	V	D	CDR3
10	TRBJ1-2	TRBV28	.	CASRDAGYTF
17	TRBJ2-1	TRBV19	TRBD2	CASRDRTSGRAYNEQFF
11	TRBJ2-7	TRBV6-6	.	CASSYWFEQYF
15	TRBJ2-3	TRBV12-3/TRBV12-4	TRBD1	CASSRDRGRGDTQYF
11	TRBJ1-5	TRBV28	.	CASSSRRPQHF
17	TRBJ1-1	TRBV27	TRBD1	CASSFQFPGTGRTEAFF
14	TRBJ2-2	TRBV20-1	.	CSAIQSNSAGELFF
15	TRBJ2-2	TRBV10-2	TRBD2	CAGGEAGGRAGELFF
13	TRBJ1-1	TRBV6-8	.	CASSMDGLTEAFF
16	TRBJ2-2	TRBV10-3	TRBD1	CAISGGQGTNTGELFF
15	TRBJ2-3	TRBV5-1	.	CASSLRGTDTDTQYF
15	TRBJ2-3	TRBV12-3/TRBV12-4	.	CASSSARRPTDTQYF
16	TRBJ2-1	TRBV7-9	TRBD1	CASSLEQYSTGNEQFF
15	TRBJ2-7	TRBV7-2	.	CASSLGWQGSYEQYF
17	TRBJ1-4	TRBV6-6	.	CASTKSDKETTNEKLFF
13	TRBJ2-3	TRBV28	.	CASSRFGANTQYF
12	TRBJ2-1	TRBV12-3/TRBV12-4	.	CASSFGVPEKFF
17	TRBJ2-1	TRBV7-2	TRBD2	CASSAGGTSGGRNEQFF
17	TRBJ2-5	TRBV12-5	TRBD2	CASGLAAGTSGQETQYF
11	TRBJ1-2	TRBV6-6	.	CASSYGIGYTF
15	TRBJ2-4	TRBV7-3	TRBD2	CASSSQTSTKNIQYF
15	TRBJ2-1	TRBV11-2	.	CASSSRDGSYNEQFF
14	TRBJ2-2	TRBV4-1	.	CASSVQGQSGELFF
17	TRBJ2-2	TRBV28	.	CASSLRTGPRSTGELFF
13	TRBJ1-5	TRBV20-1	.	CSASLGVNQPQHF
13	TRBJ1-1	TRBV12-3/TRBV12-4	.	CASSLSLNTEAFF
16	TRBJ2-1	TRBV7-6	TRBD2	CASSQGLAGGPNEQFF
18	TRBJ2-7	TRBV7-6	TRBD2	CASSPVERLAVGSYEQYF
15	TRBJ1-6	TRBV10-3	.	CAISVEGNYNSPLHF
17	TRBJ2-1	TRBV7-2	.	CASSSPTGTLGHNEQFF
17	TRBJ2-1	TRBV29-1	.	CSVGTLGLRPSYNEQFF
17	TRBJ1-5	TRBV27	.	CAGRNTADSPLNQPQHF
15	TRBJ2-5	TRBV7-2	TRBD2	CASSTTSGGGETQYF
15	TRBJ2-2	TRBV6-6	TRBD1	CASEGAKLGAGELFF